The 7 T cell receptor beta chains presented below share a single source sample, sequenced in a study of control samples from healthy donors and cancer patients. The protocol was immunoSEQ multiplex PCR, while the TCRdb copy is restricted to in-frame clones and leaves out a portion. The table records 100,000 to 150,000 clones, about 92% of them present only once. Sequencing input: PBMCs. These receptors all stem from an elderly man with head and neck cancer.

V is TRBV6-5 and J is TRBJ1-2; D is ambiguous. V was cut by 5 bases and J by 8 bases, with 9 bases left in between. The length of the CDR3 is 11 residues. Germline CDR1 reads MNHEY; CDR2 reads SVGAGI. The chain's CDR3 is CASSKTSGYTF. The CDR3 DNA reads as TGTGCCAGCAGTAAGACAAGCGGCTACACCTTC.

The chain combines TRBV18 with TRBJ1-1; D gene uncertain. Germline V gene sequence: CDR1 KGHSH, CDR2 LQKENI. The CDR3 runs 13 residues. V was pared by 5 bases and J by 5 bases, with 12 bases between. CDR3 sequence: CASSTDATTEAFF. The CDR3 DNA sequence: TGTGCCAGCTCAACGGACGCTACTACTGAAGCTTTCTTT.

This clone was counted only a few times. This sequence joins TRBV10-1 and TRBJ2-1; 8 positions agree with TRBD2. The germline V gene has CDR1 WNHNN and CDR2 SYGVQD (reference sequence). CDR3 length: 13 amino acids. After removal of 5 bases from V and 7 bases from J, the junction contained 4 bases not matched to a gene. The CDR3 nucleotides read TGCGCCAGCAGTCCCCGGGGGGGTAATGAGCAGTTCTTC. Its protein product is CASSPRGGNEQFF.

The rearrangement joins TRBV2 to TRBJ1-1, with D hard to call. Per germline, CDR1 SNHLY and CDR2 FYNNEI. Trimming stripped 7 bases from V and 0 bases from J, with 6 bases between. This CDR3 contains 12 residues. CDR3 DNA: TGTGCCAGCATTTGGGTGAACACTGAAGCTTTCTTT. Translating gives CASIWVNTEAFF.

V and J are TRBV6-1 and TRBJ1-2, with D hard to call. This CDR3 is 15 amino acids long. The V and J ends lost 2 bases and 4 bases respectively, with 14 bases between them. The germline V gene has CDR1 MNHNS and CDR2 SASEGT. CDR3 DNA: TGTGCCAGCAGTGAAAATCCGGAAGAGGGCTATGGCTACACCTTC. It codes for CASSENPEEGYGYTF.

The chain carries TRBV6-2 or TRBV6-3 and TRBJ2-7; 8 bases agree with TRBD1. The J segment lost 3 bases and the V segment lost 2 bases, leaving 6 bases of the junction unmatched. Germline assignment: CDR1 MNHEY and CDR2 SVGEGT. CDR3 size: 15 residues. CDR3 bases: TGTGCCAGCAGTTACATGGGACAGGTAATCTACGAGCAGTACTTC. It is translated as CASSYMGQVIYEQYF.

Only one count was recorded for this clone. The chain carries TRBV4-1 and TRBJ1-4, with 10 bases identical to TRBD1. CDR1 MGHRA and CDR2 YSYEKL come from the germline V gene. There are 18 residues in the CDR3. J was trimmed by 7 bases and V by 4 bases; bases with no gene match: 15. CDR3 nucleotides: TGCGCCAGCAGCCTATCCCGGGGACAGGGGCGGGTCGGTGAAAAACTGTTTTTT. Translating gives CASSLSRGQGRVGEKLFF.